Shown below are 20 T cell receptor beta chains from a single sample sequenced in a study of graft-versus-host responses after intestinal transplantation. Clones were sequenced by immunoSEQ multiplex PCR, and TCRdb holds only the in-frame ones, with some missing. Of 120,000 or so clones detected, just over 90% appear once; the ten largest clones hold about 0.51%. These receptors have no known antigen. Sequencing was performed on unstimulated CD8+ T cells sorted from spleen or lymph node cells, taken before intestinal transplant. Source of these receptors: a human donor who received an intestinal transplant.

V usage is TRBV4-1 and J usage is TRBJ2-1, with D possibly being TRBD2 (5 bases). Germline V lookup: CDR1 MGHRA, CDR2 YSYEKL. The CDR3 is 15 residues long. With 1 base removed from V and 7 bases from J, the gap between germline ends came to 14 bases. The CDR3 nucleotides are TGCGCCAGCAGCCAAGCAGGACTCAGTCGGAATGAGCAGTTCTTC. Protein sequence: CASSQAGLSRNEQFF.

The V gene is TRBV10-3, the J gene TRBJ2-7; TRBD1 aligns across 8 bases. With 3 bases clipped from V and 6 bases from J, the junction kept 7 bases outside the gene matches. Germline assignment: CDR1 ENHRY and CDR2 SYGVKD. The CDR3 is made up of 14 amino acids. CDR3 loop: CAISDPDRVGEQYF. The CDR3 region has the DNA TGTGCCATCAGTGACCCGGACAGGGTCGGCGAGCAGTACTTC.

V usage is TRBV30 and J usage is TRBJ2-5; 11 positions agree with TRBD2. With 6 bases clipped from V and 4 bases from J, the junction kept 7 bases outside the gene matches. The germline gives CDR1 GTSNPN, CDR2 SVGIG (reference sequence). The CDR3 extends over 14 amino acids. The chain's CDR3 is CACARTSGPETQYF. The CDR3 DNA is TGTGCCTGCGCAAGGACTAGCGGGCCAGAGACCCAGTACTTC.

J is TRBJ1-4 and V is TRBV12-5, with 7 nucleotides matching TRBD1. After removal of 5 bases from V and 7 bases from J, the junction contained 10 bases not matched to a gene. In germline, CDR1 is LGHNT, CDR2 FRNRAP. This CDR3 has 15 residues. CDR3 sequence: CASGRQGGAGEKLFF. The CDR3, as DNA: TGTGCTAGTGGTCGTCAAGGGGGCGCGGGTGAAAAACTGTTTTTT. The whole variable domain, filled in from reference TRBV12-5 and TRBJ1-4, reads DARVTQTPRHKVTEMGQEVTMRCQPILGHNTVFWYRQTMMQGLELLAYFRNRAPLDDSGMPKDRFSAEMPDATLATLKIQPSEPRDSAVYFCASGRQGGAGEKLFFGSGTQLSVL.

CDR3 sequence reads: CASSGGLYYEQYF. Here the CDR3 DNA reads TGCGCCAGCAGTGGGGGACTGTACTACGAGCAGTACTTC. V gene TRBV10-1 combines with J gene TRBJ2-7, with D perhaps TRBD2 (6 bases). The V and J ends lost 4 bases and 3 bases respectively, with 10 bases between them. The germline gives CDR1 WNHNN, CDR2 SYGVQD (reference sequence). The CDR3 runs 13 residues.

The chain has TRBV2 and TRBJ2-5; TRBD2 matches at 10 bases. V gave up 0 bases and J gave up 4 bases; unmatched junction bases: 2. This CDR3 has 15 amino acids. Germline V gene lookup returns CDR1 SNHLY and CDR2 FYNNEI. This chain's CDR3 is CASSEALAGAETQYF. In DNA, the CDR3 is TGTGCCAGCAGTGAAGCGCTAGCGGGAGCAGAGACCCAGTACTTC. Combining the CDR3 with reference TRBV2 and TRBJ2-5 gives the whole variable domain EPEVTQTPSHQVTQMGQEVILRCVPISNHLYFYWYRQILGQKVEFLVSFYNNEISEKSEIFDDQFSVERPDGSNFTLKIRSTKLEDSAMYFCASSEALAGAETQYFGPGTRLLVL.

This sequence joins TRBV10-3 and TRBJ1-5; TRBD1 matches 7 bases. J lost 4 bases, V lost 0 bases, and 3 bases had no gene match. The CDR3 has 15 residues. CDR1 ENHRY and CDR2 SYGVKD come from the germline V gene. The DNA for the CDR3 is TGTGCCATCAGTGAGTCCAACAGGGGTAATCAGCCCCAGCATTTT. This gives the protein CAISESNRGNQPQHF.

The genes are TRBV27 and TRBJ2-7; D possibly corresponds to TRBD2 (6 bases). Germline V gives CDR1 MNHEY, CDR2 SMNVEV (reference sequence). The CDR3 loop spans 14 amino acids. The V and J ends lost 1 base and 5 bases respectively, with 12 bases between them. CDR3 DNA sequence: TGTGCCAGCAGTTTATTAACCGGGAGAAACGAGCAGTACTTC. Its translation: CASSLLTGRNEQYF.

The chain uses TRBV27 and TRBJ2-1, with D perhaps matching TRBD1 (5 bases). From germline, CDR1 is MNHEY and CDR2 SMNVEV (reference sequence). This CDR3 has 16 amino acids. With 7 bases removed from V and 3 bases from J, the gap between germline ends came to 19 bases. In DNA form, the CDR3 reads TGTGCCAGCAAGTCTAGTGGTTGGGGCTACTACAATGAGCAGTTCTTC. Translating it yields CASKSSGWGYYNEQFF.

On this clone itself: The same CDR3 is also encoded by other DNA sequences in this sample. This chain joins TRBV9 and TRBJ2-1; D gene uncertain. This CDR3 contains 11 residues. Germline CDR1 and CDR2: SGDLS and YYNGEE. V shed 0 bases and J shed 9 bases, with 4 bases lying between them. The CDR3 DNA follows: TGTGCCAGCAGCGTAGGAGGTGAGCAGTTCTTC. This gives the protein CASSVGGEQFF.

The chain uses TRBV6-1 and TRBJ1-2; 7 nucleotides line up with TRBD1. CDR3 length equals 16 residues. The germline V gene encodes CDR1 MNHNS and CDR2 SASEGT. The V and J ends lost 1 base and 4 bases, in that order; junction bases with no gene match: 9. CDR3 nucleotides: TGTGCCAGCAGTGAAGGCTACAGGGGATTTCTCTATGGCTACACCTTC. Translating it yields CASSEGYRGFLYGYTF.

As for this clone: The identical CDR3 is also encoded by other nucleotide sequences in the sample. This chain connects TRBV7-6 to TRBJ2-7; D call uncertain. The V and J ends lost 5 bases and 2 bases respectively, with 10 bases between them. Germline lookup yields CDR1 SGHVS and CDR2 FNYEAQ. This CDR3 comprises 13 residues. The CDR3, as DNA: TGTGCCAGCAGCCCCCAGCCGGCCTACGAGCAGTACTTC. It translates to CASSPQPAYEQYF.

This clone appeared once. The identical CDR3 is also encoded by other nucleotide sequences in the sample. The chain joins TRBV6-5 to TRBJ1-5; possible D gene TRBD1, 6 bases. Germline V lookup: CDR1 MNHEY, CDR2 SVGAGI. Trimming removed 0 bases at V and 5 bases at J, with 8 bases between. CDR3 size: 14 residues. CDR3: CASSYSRGDQPQHF. The CDR3, as DNA: TGTGCCAGCAGTTACTCAAGGGGGGATCAGCCCCAGCATTTT.

The chain recombines TRBV27 with TRBJ2-7; the match to TRBD1 covers 8 bases. CDR1 MNHEY and CDR2 SMNVEV come from the germline V gene (reference sequence). The CDR3 is 15 residues long. The ends lost 5 bases at V and 3 bases at J; junction bases unmatched: 9. CDR3 bases: TGTGCCAGCAGTGCCTCGAGCGACAGGGGCTACGAGCAGTACTTC. Translating gives CASSASSDRGYEQYF.

The chain uses TRBV19 and TRBJ2-2; TRBD2 agrees at 8 bases. This CDR3 is built from 15 residues. V lost 2 bases to trimming and J lost 7 bases; unmatched junction nucleotides: 6. Per the germline V gene, CDR1 is LNHDA and CDR2 is SQIVND (reference sequence). This chain's CDR3 is CASSIKLAGFGELFF. The CDR3 nucleotides are TGTGCCAGTAGTATAAAGTTAGCGGGATTCGGGGAGCTGTTTTTT.

This chain links TRBV28 with TRBJ2-5; D remains ambiguous. V shed 5 bases and J shed 1 base, with 11 bases lying between them. The CDR3 spans 14 residues. Germline V gene lookup returns CDR1 MDHEN and CDR2 SYDVKM. The CDR3 nucleotides are TGTGCCAGCAGTCTACCCGGTACCCAAGAGACCCAGTACTTC. As protein: CASSLPGTQETQYF.

This chain uses TRBV28 with TRBJ2-4; tentative D call: TRBD1 (7 bases). V was clipped by 3 bases and J by 6 bases, with 18 bases between them. Germline V gene sequence: CDR1 MDHEN, CDR2 SYDVKM. The CDR3 is 16 amino acids. CDR3 coding DNA: TGTGCCAGCAGTTTCATCAGGGGGGCCTTCAGAAACATTCAGTACTTC. It codes for CASSFIRGAFRNIQYF.

This rearrangement joins TRBV7-9 to TRBJ2-2; D gene unclear. CDR1 SEHNR and CDR2 FQNEAQ come from the germline V gene (reference sequence). Trimming took 3 bases from V and 7 from J, leaving 6 bases between them. The CDR3 totals 12 residues. CDR3 bases: TGTGCCAGCAGCTTTGGTGTCGGGGAGCTGTTTTTT. Amino acids: CASSFGVGELFF. The complete variable domain, with remaining parts taken from reference TRBV7-9 and TRBJ2-2, reads DTGVSQNPRHKITKRGQNVTFRCDPISEHNRLYWYRQTLGQGPEFLTYFQNEAQLEKSRLLSDRFSAERPKGSFSTLEIQRTEQGDSAMYLCASSFGVGELFFGEGSRLTVL.

The chain carries TRBV29-1 and TRBJ2-1; 10 bases align to TRBD1. CDR1 and CDR2 from the germline V gene are SQVTM and ANQGSEA. V dropped 4 bases and J dropped 5; count of bases not matched to a gene: 8. The CDR3 runs 15 residues. The CDR3 region has the DNA TGCAGCGTTGTGGGCGGGACAGGGGTCGACAATGAGCAGTTCTTC. The encoded protein is CSVVGGTGVDNEQFF.

The chain is built from TRBV27 and TRBJ1-3; D ambiguous. Germline CDR1 is MNHEY and CDR2 is SMNVEV (reference sequence). This CDR3 is 15 amino acids long. Trimming left V 2 bases short and J 0 bases short, with 8 bases between. The CDR3 region has the DNA TGTGCCAGCAGTTTAACGCAGAGCTCTGGAAACACCATATATTTT. The encoded protein is CASSLTQSSGNTIYF.